The rows below give T cell receptor beta chains drawn from one sample of a study of blood T cell repertoires in COVID-19. Profiled with immunoSEQ multiplex PCR; TCRdb holds only in-frame clones, not every one. The sample has around 78,000 clones, approximately 85% seen once. The specimen was peripheral blood. The receptors here all came from a human donor in a cohort sampled during active COVID-19. CDR3s include the opening cysteine and the closing phenylalanine or tryptophan. The order of the fields is clone size, D gene, J gene, V gene, CDR3 DNA, CDR3 protein. A D gene is named only where the DNA matches it firmly. Clone size, where shown, is once, few, many, or a class for clones that have expanded.

abundance: few; d_gene: TRBD1; j_gene: TRBJ2-1; v_gene: TRBV5-5; CDR3nt: TGTGCCAGCAGCCCAAGCGGGACAGGGTATCTTGAGCAGTTCTTC; CDR3aa: CASSPSGTGYLEQFF
abundance: NA; d_gene: TRBD1; j_gene: TRBJ2-2; v_gene: TRBV5-1; CDR3nt: TGCGCCAGCAGCCGAGGACAGGTGGGGACCGGGGAGCTGTTTTTT; CDR3aa: CASSRGQVGTGELFF
abundance: NA; d_gene: NA; j_gene: TRBJ2-3; v_gene: TRBV7-2; CDR3nt: TGTGCCAGCAGCTTAGATCCCAGGGGCACAGATACGCAGTATTTT; CDR3aa: CASSLDPRGTDTQYF
abundance: NA; d_gene: TRBD1; j_gene: TRBJ1-2; v_gene: TRBV19; CDR3nt: TGTGCCAGTAGTATCTCCCCGGGACAGCCCCCACACTTC; CDR3aa: CASSISPGQPPHF
abundance: NA; d_gene: NA; j_gene: TRBJ2-5; v_gene: TRBV9; CDR3nt: TGTGCCAGCAGCGTAGAACAGAAATTAGAAGAGACCCAGTACTTC; CDR3aa: CASSVEQKLEETQYF
abundance: NA; d_gene: TRBD2; j_gene: TRBJ2-7; v_gene: TRBV29-1; CDR3nt: TGCAGCGTTGAAGATCCACTAGCGGGGTACGAGCAGTACTTC; CDR3aa: CSVEDPLAGYEQYF
abundance: few; d_gene: NA; j_gene: TRBJ2-7; v_gene: TRBV5-4; CDR3nt: TGTGCCAGCAGCGCGGACTTGACAACCTACGAGCAGTACTTC; CDR3aa: CASSADLTTYEQYF
abundance: once; d_gene: TRBD2; j_gene: TRBJ2-2; v_gene: TRBV4-3; CDR3nt: TGCGCCAGCAGCCAAGGTCCGGGGGGGCCTTCCGGGGAGCTGTTTTTT; CDR3aa: CASSQGPGGPSGELFF
abundance: NA; d_gene: NA; j_gene: TRBJ1-3; v_gene: TRBV7-3; CDR3nt: TGTGCCAGCAGCTTTAATCCGGGGGGTTCGGCTGGAAACACCATATATTTT; CDR3aa: CASSFNPGGSAGNTIYF
abundance: few; d_gene: NA; j_gene: TRBJ2-1; v_gene: TRBV28; CDR3nt: TGTGCCAGCACCAGACCTGGACTATACAATGAGCAGTTCTTC; CDR3aa: CASTRPGLYNEQFF
abundance: few; d_gene: NA; j_gene: TRBJ2-2; v_gene: TRBV19; CDR3nt: TGTGCCAGTGTGAAGCTTGACACCGGGGAGCTGTTTTTT; CDR3aa: CASVKLDTGELFF
abundance: once; d_gene: TRBD1; j_gene: TRBJ1-2; v_gene: TRBV4-3; CDR3nt: TGCGCCAGCAGCCAAGGACAGGGGAAAGGTGGCTACACCTTC; CDR3aa: CASSQGQGKGGYTF
abundance: NA; d_gene: TRBD1; j_gene: TRBJ2-5; v_gene: TRBV4-1; CDR3nt: TGCGCCAGCAGCCAAGCAACAGGGGGAGCAGGAGAGACCCAGTACTTC; CDR3aa: CASSQATGGAGETQYF
abundance: NA; d_gene: TRBD1; j_gene: TRBJ1-3; v_gene: TRBV5-5; CDR3nt: TGTGCCAGCAGATGGACAGGGCAATTCGGAAACACCATATATTTT; CDR3aa: CASRWTGQFGNTIYF
abundance: NA; d_gene: TRBD1; j_gene: TRBJ1-4; v_gene: TRBV27; CDR3nt: TGTGCCAGCAGTAACCCTGGACAGGGGTATGAAAAACTGTTTTTT; CDR3aa: CASSNPGQGYEKLFF
abundance: NA; d_gene: NA; j_gene: TRBJ1-1; v_gene: TRBV6-5; CDR3nt: TGTGCCACCCTGGGCAGTTTGAACACTGAAGCTTTCTTT; CDR3aa: CATLGSLNTEAFF
abundance: once; d_gene: NA; j_gene: TRBJ2-5; v_gene: TRBV4-2; CDR3nt: TGTGCCAGCAGCCAAGAACAGAGCGGAGGGGCCCAAGAGACCCAGTACTTC; CDR3aa: CASSQEQSGGAQETQYF
abundance: NA; d_gene: TRBD2; j_gene: TRBJ2-1; v_gene: TRBV11-2; CDR3nt: TGTGCCAGCAGCCCCGATCGGGGGGCCTACAATGAGCAGTTCTTC; CDR3aa: CASSPDRGAYNEQFF
abundance: NA; d_gene: NA; j_gene: TRBJ2-1; v_gene: TRBV5-1; CDR3nt: TGCGCCAGCAGCTCCCAGGGCATTGAGCAGTTCTTC; CDR3aa: CASSSQGIEQFF
abundance: NA; d_gene: NA; j_gene: TRBJ2-5; v_gene: TRBV2; CDR3nt: TGTGCCAGCACCCCATTTGCGGGAGAGACCCAGTACTTC; CDR3aa: CASTPFAGETQYF
abundance: NA; d_gene: TRBD1; j_gene: TRBJ1-4; v_gene: TRBV3-1/TRBV3-2; CDR3nt: TGTGCCAGCAGTCACAGGGGAAGTTATGAAAAACTGTTTTTT; CDR3aa: CASSHRGSYEKLFF
abundance: NA; d_gene: NA; j_gene: TRBJ1-2; v_gene: TRBV19; CDR3nt: TGTGCCAGTAGTATAGGAAGGGGCTATGGCTACACCTTC; CDR3aa: CASSIGRGYGYTF
abundance: NA; d_gene: NA; j_gene: TRBJ2-1; v_gene: TRBV20-1; CDR3nt: TGCAGTGCTAGCTCACGGGATGAGCAGTTCTTC; CDR3aa: CSASSRDEQFF
abundance: NA; d_gene: TRBD1; j_gene: TRBJ2-1; v_gene: TRBV5-1; CDR3nt: TGCGCCAGCAGCCCCGGGACAGGGAAAGGAGAGCAGTTCTTC; CDR3aa: CASSPGTGKGEQFF
abundance: NA; d_gene: NA; j_gene: TRBJ2-1; v_gene: TRBV28; CDR3nt: TGTGCCAGCAGCCCGACTTCGGGGATGTGGCTCGATGAGCAGTTCTTC; CDR3aa: CASSPTSGMWLDEQFF
abundance: NA; d_gene: TRBD2; j_gene: TRBJ2-1; v_gene: TRBV18; CDR3nt: TGTGCCAGCTCACCTCTGGCGGGAGGGCCCAATGAGCAGTTCTTC; CDR3aa: CASSPLAGGPNEQFF
abundance: NA; d_gene: TRBD2; j_gene: TRBJ2-5; v_gene: TRBV14; CDR3nt: TGTGCCAGCAGTCCTGGACTAGCCTTAGGAGAGACCCAGTACTTC; CDR3aa: CASSPGLALGETQYF
abundance: NA; d_gene: TRBD1; j_gene: TRBJ2-1; v_gene: TRBV19; CDR3nt: TGTGCCAGTAGGAGGGGGACAGGGGGCAATGAGCAGTTCTTC; CDR3aa: CASRRGTGGNEQFF
abundance: NA; d_gene: NA; j_gene: TRBJ1-2; v_gene: TRBV7-9; CDR3nt: TGTGCCAGCAGCCCAATGGGACGAGGAGGGTATGGCTACACCTTC; CDR3aa: CASSPMGRGGYGYTF
abundance: once; d_gene: NA; j_gene: TRBJ1-6; v_gene: TRBV3-1/TRBV3-2; CDR3nt: TGTGCCAGCAGCCAAGAGAGGGATAATTCACCCCTCCACTTT; CDR3aa: CASSQERDNSPLHF
abundance: NA; d_gene: TRBD2; j_gene: TRBJ2-1; v_gene: TRBV28; CDR3nt: TGTGCCAGCAGCTCAATACTAGCGGGAGGGCCGTTGAATGAGCAGTTCTTC; CDR3aa: CASSSILAGGPLNEQFF
abundance: NA; d_gene: NA; j_gene: TRBJ2-2; v_gene: TRBV2; CDR3nt: TGTGCCAGCAGTCAATCCGGGGAGCTGTTTTTT; CDR3aa: CASSQSGELFF
abundance: NA; d_gene: NA; j_gene: TRBJ1-2; v_gene: TRBV12-3/TRBV12-4; CDR3nt: TGTGCCAGCAGTCGGGACATATCTGGCTACACCTTC; CDR3aa: CASSRDISGYTF
abundance: NA; d_gene: NA; j_gene: TRBJ1-4; v_gene: TRBV2; CDR3nt: TGTGCCAGCAGTGAATGGGCAGGGAGGGTGAAACTGTTTTTT; CDR3aa: CASSEWAGRVKLFF
abundance: NA; d_gene: NA; j_gene: TRBJ1-1; v_gene: TRBV9; CDR3nt: TGTGCCAGCAGCCCGGGGGCGAGGGGGGGCACTAAAGCTTTCTTT; CDR3aa: CASSPGARGGTKAFF
abundance: NA; d_gene: TRBD1; j_gene: TRBJ1-2; v_gene: TRBV6-4; CDR3nt: TGTGCCAGCAGCCCCGGACAGGGCAGCTATGGCTACACCTTC; CDR3aa: CASSPGQGSYGYTF
abundance: NA; d_gene: TRBD2; j_gene: TRBJ2-5; v_gene: TRBV5-4; CDR3nt: TGTGCCAGCAGCTCCCCGGGGGGTCCAGAGACCCAGTACTTC; CDR3aa: CASSSPGGPETQYF
abundance: once; d_gene: NA; j_gene: TRBJ1-2; v_gene: TRBV4-1; CDR3nt: TGCGCCAGCAGCCAAGTATCACCGGGCTATGGCTACACCTTC; CDR3aa: CASSQVSPGYGYTF
abundance: once; d_gene: TRBD2; j_gene: TRBJ2-3; v_gene: TRBV4-2; CDR3nt: TGTGCCAGCAGCCCCGGACTAGCGGGATTGACAGATACGCAGTATTTT; CDR3aa: CASSPGLAGLTDTQYF
abundance: NA; d_gene: NA; j_gene: TRBJ2-1; v_gene: TRBV7-2; CDR3nt: TGTGCCAGCAGCTTAGTACTCCGAGACTCCTACAATGAGCAGTTCTTC; CDR3aa: CASSLVLRDSYNEQFF